This TCR beta chain was profiled in a study of shared clonotypes between healthy human individuals. CD4+ cells were split into CD45RA+ naive and CD45RA-negative memory subsets. CDR3 size: 18 residues. Germline values: CDR1 ENHRY, CDR2 SYGVKD. The V segment lost 0 bases and the J segment 5 bases; nucleotides outside the gene matches: 15. Deep was the level at which the assay was run. Produced via immunoSEQ multiplex PCR; TCRdb's table is partial and in-frame only. The table records millions of clones, around 94% of them present only once. This sequence joins TRBV10-3 and TRBJ2-5; 7 bases map to TRBD1. The receptor comes from a man between 18 and 35 years old in good health. Sequenced material: naive CD4+ T cells sorted from blood. Subset specified: CD45RA+ positively selected. CDR3 sequence: CAISESIAPTGRVETQYF. Here the CDR3 DNA reads TGTGCCATCAGTGAGTCGATCGCCCCGACAGGGCGAGTTGAGACCCAGTACTTC.